This T cell receptor beta chain was sequenced for a study of blood T cells in healthy people across ages. The CDR3 covers 15 residues. Trimming pared 1 base from V and 6 bases from J, leaving 15 bases between. A second PCR, run for about 6 to 12 cycles, used a sample-barcoded 5' primer plus a J-beta primer mix. MiXCR was run by TCRdb on the 5' RACE reads, yielding one entry per CDR3 protein. The sample yields 1.5 million to 2 million distinct CDR3 sequences, approximately 50% seen once. This TCR was sampled from a woman in her thirties or forties in good health. The sample taken for sequencing was blood. The V call is TRBV12-3 or TRBV12-4, the J call TRBJ1-2; D is possibly TRBD1 (5 bases). The CDR3 DNA sequence: TGTGCCAGCAGTTTAGGACCCGGTGGGGGAAATGGCTACACCTTC. It yields the protein CASSLGPGGGNGYTF.